A single T cell receptor (beta chain) is shown here with its context. Using its own MiXCR run on the 5' RACE reads, TCRdb lists one record per CDR3 protein. The sample holds about 32,000 distinct CDR3 sequences; roughly 24% are singletons and the top ten take 4.3%. The CDR3 is 12 residues long. Germline V CDR1 and CDR2: SGHTA, FQGNSA. V lost 6 bases, J lost 8 bases, and 11 bases lay in between. This chain connects TRBV7-2 to TRBJ1-3; perhaps TRBD1 as D (5 bases). Sequenced input: memory CD4+ T cells sorted from blood. The subset is: memory CD4+ T cells, CD4+CD45RO+CD25-. This TCR was recovered from a female donor with breast cancer. In DNA, the CDR3 is TGTGCCAGCAGGCCAGGGAGGGACACCATATATTTT. Its translation is CASRPGRDTIYF.